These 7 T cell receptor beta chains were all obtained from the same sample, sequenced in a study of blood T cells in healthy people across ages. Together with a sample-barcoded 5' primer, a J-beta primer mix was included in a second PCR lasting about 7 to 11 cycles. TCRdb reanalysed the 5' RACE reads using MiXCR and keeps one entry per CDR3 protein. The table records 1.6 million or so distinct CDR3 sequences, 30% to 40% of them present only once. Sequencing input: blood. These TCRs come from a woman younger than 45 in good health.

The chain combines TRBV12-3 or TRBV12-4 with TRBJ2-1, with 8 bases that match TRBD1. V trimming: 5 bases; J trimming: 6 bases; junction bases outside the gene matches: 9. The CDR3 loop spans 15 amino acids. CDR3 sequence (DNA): TGTGCCAGCAGTCCCTGGCAGGGGGCTGGCAATGAGCAGTTCTTC. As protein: CASSPWQGAGNEQFF.

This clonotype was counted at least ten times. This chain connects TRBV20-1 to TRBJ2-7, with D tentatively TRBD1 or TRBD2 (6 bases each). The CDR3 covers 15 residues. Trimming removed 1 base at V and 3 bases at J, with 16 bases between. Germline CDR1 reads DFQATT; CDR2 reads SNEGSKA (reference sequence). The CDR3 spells CSARVGGGTVYEQYF. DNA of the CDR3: TGCAGTGCTAGAGTCGGAGGGGGGACGGTCTACGAGCAGTACTTC.

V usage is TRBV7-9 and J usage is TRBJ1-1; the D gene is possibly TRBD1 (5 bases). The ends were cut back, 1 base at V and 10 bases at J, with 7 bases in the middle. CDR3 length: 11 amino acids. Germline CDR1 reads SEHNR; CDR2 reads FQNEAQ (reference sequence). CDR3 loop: CASSLVGVAFF. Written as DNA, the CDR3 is TGTGCCAGCAGCTTAGTGGGGGTAGCTTTCTTT.

In nucleotides, the CDR3 is TGTGCCAGTACGGGGGGCGCGATGAACACTGAAGCTTTCTTT. Its protein is CASTGGAMNTEAFF. The chain has TRBV9 and TRBJ1-1, with D perhaps TRBD1 (6 bases). V was cut by 8 bases and J by 0 bases, with 14 bases left in between. The CDR3 has 14 residues. The germline V gene encodes CDR1 SGDLS and CDR2 YYNGEE.

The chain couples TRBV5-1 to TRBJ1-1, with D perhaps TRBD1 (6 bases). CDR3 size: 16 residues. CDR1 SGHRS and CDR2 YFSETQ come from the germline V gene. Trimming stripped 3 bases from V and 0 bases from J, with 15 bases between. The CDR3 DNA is TGCGCCAGCAGCTCCGACCCAGGGGCCCTGAACACTGAAGCTTTCTTT. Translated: CASSSDPGALNTEAFF. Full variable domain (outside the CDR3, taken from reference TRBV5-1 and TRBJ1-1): KAGVTQTPRYLIKTRGQQVTLSCSPISGHRSVSWYQQTPGQGLQFLFEYFSETQRNKGNFPGRFSGRQFSNSRSEMNVSTLELGDSALYLCASSSDPGALNTEAFFGQGTRLTVV.

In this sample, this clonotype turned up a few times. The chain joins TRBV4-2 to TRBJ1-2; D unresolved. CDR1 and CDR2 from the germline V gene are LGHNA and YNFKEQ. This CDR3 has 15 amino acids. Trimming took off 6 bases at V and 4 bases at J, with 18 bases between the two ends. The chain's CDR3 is CASRPGEALGYGYTF. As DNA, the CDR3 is TGTGCCAGCAGACCAGGAGAGGCGCTGGGCTATGGCTACACCTTC.

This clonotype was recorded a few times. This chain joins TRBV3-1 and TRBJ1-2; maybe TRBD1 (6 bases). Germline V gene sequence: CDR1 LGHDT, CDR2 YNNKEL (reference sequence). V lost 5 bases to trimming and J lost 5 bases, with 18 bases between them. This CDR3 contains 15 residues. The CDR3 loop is CASSEASGTSYGYTF. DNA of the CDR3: TGTGCCAGCAGCGAAGCATCCGGGACATCATATGGCTACACCTTC.